The 16 T cell receptor beta chains reported below all come from one sample, sequenced in a study of Ad26.COV2.S vaccination and SARS-CoV-2 variants. Assay: immunoSEQ multiplex PCR; the TCRdb copy retains only in-frame clones and omits some. This sample has under 250,000 clones, with around 88% found just once. Treatment noted: roughly 19 received Ad26.COV2.S at low or high dose, single or two shots; about 5 received placebo; per-sample allocation not given. Each sample was drawn 63 days after the first injection (of vaccine or placebo). The specimen was peripheral blood, collected in a trial of Ad26.COV2.S vaccine versus placebo. The receptors shown here come from a person between 18 and 65 years old who received the Ad26.COV2.S COVID-19 vaccine or a placebo.

The chain is built from TRBV3-1 (or the pseudogene TRBV3-2) and TRBJ2-2; 11 bases line up with TRBD2. Unmatched junction bases numbered 11, after V lost 5 bases and J lost 0 bases. Germline V gives CDR1 LGHDT, CDR2 YNNKEL (reference sequence). This CDR3 contains 19 residues. The CDR3 is CASSSIRLAGGANTGELFF. The CDR3, as DNA: TGTGCCAGCAGCTCTATTCGGCTAGCGGGAGGAGCGAACACCGGGGAGCTGTTTTTT.

The V call is TRBV7-2, the J call TRBJ1-2, with D unclear. CDR1 and CDR2 from the germline V gene are SGHTA and FQGNSA. Deletions cut 2 bases from V and 6 bases from J, with 10 bases between. The CDR3 extends over 13 amino acids. The CDR3 region is CASSLSPGNGYTF. DNA for the CDR3: TGTGCCAGCAGCTTATCGCCGGGGAATGGCTACACCTTC.

This chain uses TRBV5-1 with TRBJ1-2; 8 bases align to TRBD1. Germline loops: CDR1 SGHRS, CDR2 YFSETQ. The trim removed 8 bases at V and 2 bases at J, leaving 8 bases unmatched. The CDR3 covers 14 residues. CDR3 in amino acids: CASTPGQANYGYTF. The CDR3 nucleotides are TGCGCCAGTACCCCGGGACAGGCGAACTATGGCTACACCTTC.

This sequence joins TRBV6-2 or TRBV6-3 and TRBJ2-1; TRBD2 aligns across 10 bases. The CDR3 contains 15 residues. V shed 4 bases, J shed 7 bases, and the junction held 7 bases outside the gene matches. CDR1 and CDR2 from the germline V gene are MNHEY and SVGEGT. CDR3 residues: CASSSPSGRRNEQFF. CDR3 DNA sequence: TGTGCCAGCAGTTCCCCTAGCGGGAGAAGGAATGAGCAGTTCTTC.

The rearrangement uses TRBV5-4 and TRBJ1-1; D possibly corresponds to TRBD1 (6 bases). The ends were cut back, 0 bases at V and 8 bases at J, with 17 bases in the middle. Looked up from germline, CDR1 is SGHNT and CDR2 is YYREEE (reference sequence). The length of the CDR3 is 15 residues. CDR3 sequence (DNA): TGTGCCAGCAGCTTGGAGGGGGTTTCTACACTCGAAGCTTTCTTT. Translated: CASSLEGVSTLEAFF.

The chain joins TRBV7-8 to TRBJ2-1, with 8 nucleotides matching TRBD1. This CDR3 comprises 12 residues. Trimming at V came to 5 bases and at J to 14 bases, leaving 8 bases not matched to a gene. In germline, CDR1 is SGHVS, CDR2 FQNEAQ. CDR3 residues: CASSPRTGTKFF. The CDR3 bases are TGTGCCAGCAGCCCCAGGACAGGGACGAAGTTCTTC. Drawing the rest from reference TRBV7-8 and TRBJ2-1, the complete variable domain is GAGVSQSPRYKVAKRGQDVALRCDPISGHVSLFWYQQALGQGPEFLTYFQNEAQLDKSGLPSDRFFAERPEGSVSTLKIQRTQQEDSAVYLCASSPRTGTKFFGPGTRLTVL.

The chain carries TRBV6-5 and TRBJ2-3, with no clear D. Germline V gene data show CDR1 as MNHEY and CDR2 as SVGAGI. Trimming removed 5 bases from V and 4 bases from J, with 7 bases in between. This CDR3 comprises 12 residues. CDR3 sequence reads: CASSRAADTQYF. DNA for the CDR3: TGTGCCAGCAGTCGGGCGGCAGATACGCAGTATTTT.

The rearrangement uses TRBV5-4 and TRBJ2-3; 7 bases match TRBD2. The CDR3 has 16 amino acids. After removal of 2 bases from V and 2 bases from J, the junction contained 8 bases not matched to a gene. CDR1 and CDR2 (germline): SGHNT, YYREEE (reference sequence). The CDR3 spells CASSLTGGGPTDTQYF. The CDR3, as DNA: TGTGCCAGCAGCTTAACGGGGGGTGGTCCCACAGATACGCAGTATTTT.

V is TRBV19 and J is TRBJ1-1; the D gene is possibly TRBD1 (5 bases). The CDR3 loop spans 15 amino acids. Trimming cost V 3 bases and J 4 bases, with 15 bases left between them. Germline V gene data show CDR1 as LNHDA and CDR2 as SQIVND (reference sequence). CDR3 in amino acids: CASSISDRIPTEAFF. The CDR3 DNA reads as TGTGCCAGTAGTATTTCTGACAGAATACCCACTGAAGCTTTCTTT.

In DNA form, the CDR3 reads TGTGCCAGCAGCATATCCGAGACAGCTACCTACATGAACACTGAAGCTTTCTTT. Protein sequence: CASSISETATYMNTEAFF. This rearrangement joins TRBV11-2 to TRBJ1-1; possible D gene TRBD1, 5 bases. V lost 5 bases to trimming and J lost 0 bases, with 22 bases between them. CDR1 and CDR2 from the germline V gene are SGHAT and FQNNGV. The CDR3 sequence is 18 residues long.

The chain links TRBV5-4 to TRBJ1-2, with 9 bases aligning to TRBD1. Germline values: CDR1 SGHNT, CDR2 YYREEE (reference sequence). The CDR3 loop spans 15 amino acids. Losses at the gene ends were 4 bases for V and 5 bases for J; bases not matched to a gene: 9. The CDR3 here is CASSLWDREGYGYTF. CDR3 sequence (DNA): TGTGCCAGCAGCCTGTGGGACAGGGAGGGTTATGGCTACACCTTC. The full variable domain, rest sourced from reference TRBV5-4 and TRBJ1-2, is ETGVTQSPTHLIKTRGQQVTLRCSSQSGHNTVSWYQQALGQGPQFIFQYYREEENGRGNFPPRFSGLQFPNYSSELNVNALELDDSALYLCASSLWDREGYGYTFGSGTRLTVV.

CDR3 protein: CASSPTSGRAPETQYF. The CDR3 bases are TGCGCCAGCAGCCCAACTAGCGGGAGGGCCCCGGAGACCCAGTACTTC. The chain uses TRBV5-1 and TRBJ2-5, with 13 nucleotides matching TRBD2. Germline CDR1 and CDR2: SGHRS and YFSETQ. The CDR3 extends over 16 amino acids. J gave up 5 bases and V 4 bases, and 8 bases lay outside the gene matches.

V is TRBV21-1 and J is TRBJ2-7. TRBV21-1 is recorded as a pseudogene. The length of the CDR3 is 12 residues. The DNA for the CDR3 is TGTGCCAGCAGCAAAGGGGTCTACGAGCAGTACGTC. Its protein product is CASSKGVYEQYV.

The chain has TRBV9 and TRBJ2-1, with a weak D call TRBD2 (6 bases). Trimming left V 0 bases short and J 7 bases short, with 14 bases between. The CDR3 contains 15 residues. Germline values: CDR1 SGDLS, CDR2 YYNGEE. The CDR3 coding sequence is TGTGCCAGCAGCGTAGACGGGGAGGCGTGGAATGAGCAGTTCTTC. Encoded protein: CASSVDGEAWNEQFF. Filled out from reference TRBV9 and TRBJ2-1, the complete variable domain reads DSGVTQTPKHLITATGQRVTLRCSPRSGDLSVYWYQQSLDQGLQFLIQYYNGEERAKGNILERFSAQQFPDLHSELNLSSLELGDSALYFCASSVDGEAWNEQFFGPGTRLTVL.

The rearrangement links TRBV30 to TRBJ2-6, with D unresolved. Germline CDR1 is GTSNPN and CDR2 is SVGIG (reference sequence). CDR3 length: 14 amino acids. Trimming stripped 2 bases from V and 0 bases from J, with 5 bases between. The CDR3 is CAWSTFSGANVLTF. CDR3 sequence (DNA): TGTGCCTGGAGTACTTTCTCTGGGGCCAACGTCCTGACTTTC.

The chain has TRBV6-6 and TRBJ1-5, with D possibly being TRBD1 (5 bases). Germline V CDR1 and CDR2: MNHNY, SVGAGI (reference sequence). CDR3 length equals 14 residues. V gave up 6 bases and J gave up 4 bases, with 13 bases separating them. The CDR3 protein is CASSRDGENQPQHF. The CDR3 nucleotides read TGTGCCAGCAGCCGGGACGGGGAAAATCAGCCCCAGCATTTT.